The sequence of this T cell receptor (beta chain) was determined in a study of blood T cell repertoires in COVID-19 (dated by TCRdb to the early 2020s). Study-level background: Collaborator samples came from the United States, Italy and Spain and covered acute and convalescent phases of COVID-19. The prospective study material was composed of cDNA or gDNA derived from T cells, B-cell-depleted T cells, or PBMCs. The dataset comprised deeply sampled blood TCRbeta repertoires from subjects exposed to, actively infected with, or recovered from COVID-19. The repertoires were made available in a free public database intended to serve as a resource for research on the immune response to SARS-CoV-2. Samples were obtained from the ongoing ImmuneRACE study (first 160 participants) and from about 1,300 subjects provided by 6 global collaborators. Sample metadata almost always included a de-identified subject ID, COVID-19 status, age in years and sex. Where HLA class I and class II types were available, the types were taken from metadata supplied by the sample provider, not from assay-based typing. Results the study describes overall, beyond this receptor: Clinical and demographic metadata were provided uncurated, with the amount varying by source and participant.

Participants in the prospective study were enrolled through a virtual design, were aged roughly 18 to 100 years, and lived in 24 United States geographic areas. In the prospective study, participants were assigned to cohorts based on the clinical history participants reported in a screening survey and a study questionnaire. Recovered participants in ImmuneRACE Cohort 3 were defined by two consecutive negative NP/OP PCR tests, clearance by a healthcare professional, or resolution of symptoms. Each participant in the prospective study had whole blood, serum and a nasopharyngeal or oropharyngeal swab collected by mobile phlebotomists. Additional blood draws and questionnaires over an approximately two-month period could optionally be provided by prospective study participants. Before DNA extraction, blood samples from the prospective study were shipped at room temperature or frozen. Cut back by 10 bases and 2 bases, the V and J ends lie 14 bases apart. CDR1 is given as SNHLY and CDR2 as FYNNEI, both from the germline V gene. Inclusive of the bounding cysteine and phenylalanine, the CDR3 is 13 residues long. Only the CDR3 DNA stays, 39 bases, in frame from base 1.

TCRbeta CDR3 regions were amplified from genomic DNA by means of the immunoSEQ Assay, a bias-controlled multiplex PCR. Per the source publication's procedure: The number of nucleated cells in each sample was estimated from the amplification of reference gene primers within the assay. Sequence reads were collapsed and filtered to measure the absolute abundance of every unique TCRbeta CDR3 rearrangement. For each sample, productive Simpson clonality was calculated by taking the square root of Simpson's diversity index across productive rearrangements. TCRdb retrieved this table from immuneACCESS and kept in-frame rearrangements only. Not all clones are present; in checked studies, unresolved V genes account for under half, and no reason is known for the remainder. The D gene and trimming were derived from the DNA, and the V and J assignments and clone size from that table. Within this sample are under 500,000 clones, with 80% to 90% of them counted one time only. The top ten constitute roughly 1.1% of the sample.

As for this clone: No cognate antigen has been identified for it. Base qualities are not recorded, but no much larger clone differs from it by a single base.

Sequenced material: PBMCs or T cells enriched from blood (not recorded which). The chain uses TRBV2 and TRBJ2-5; no D gene call is confident. The sequence derives from a man between 25 and 39 years old who had recovered from COVID-19. The nucleotides are TGTGCCACGAAACGAACAGATCAAGAGACCCAGTACTTC. This encodes CATKRTDQETQYF.